The 13 T cell receptor beta chains presented below share a single source sample, sequenced in a study of shared clonotypes between healthy human individuals. The method was immunoSEQ multiplex PCR; TCRdb's version includes in-frame clones alone and lacks a portion of them. The data show approximately 640,000 clones, around 72% seen once. The specimen sequenced was memory CD4+ T cells sorted from blood. Regarding subset: CD45RA-negative fraction. The receptors derive from a woman under 40 in good health.

This clone was counted a few times. The rearrangement links TRBV7-7 to TRBJ2-1; tentatively, D is TRBD2 (6 bases). CDR3 length equals 14 residues. The V and J ends lost 0 bases and 8 bases respectively, with 11 bases between them. Germline CDR1 SSHAT, CDR2 FNYEAQ (reference sequence). The CDR3 loop is CASSLAGGVHEQFF. DNA of the CDR3: TGTGCCAGCAGCTTAGCGGGAGGAGTCCATGAGCAGTTCTTC.

This chain joins TRBV5-4 and TRBJ2-1, with D perhaps TRBD2 (6 bases). Trimming took off 4 bases at V and 7 bases at J, with 18 bases between the two ends. The CDR3 is 15 residues long. CDR1 is SGHNT and CDR2 is YYREEE in the germline V gene (reference sequence). The CDR3: CASSVPTRGKNEQFF. DNA of the CDR3: TGTGCCAGCAGCGTACCGACTAGGGGCAAGAATGAGCAGTTCTTC.

The chain recombines TRBV5-4 with TRBJ2-7, with D unclear. Per germline, CDR1 SGHNT and CDR2 YYREEE (reference sequence). CDR3 length: 14 residues. V lost 0 bases to trimming and J lost 3 bases, with 10 bases between them. The CDR3 coding sequence is TGTGCCAGCAGCTTGGTCGGGCAGGTCTACGAGCAGTACTTC. Residues: CASSLVGQVYEQYF.

This chain joins TRBV4-1 and TRBJ2-4, with TRBD2 matching over 11 bases. V was clipped by 5 bases and J by 8 bases; unmatched bases: 8. The CDR3 totals 15 residues. Per germline, CDR1 MGHRA and CDR2 YSYEKL. CDR3 protein: CASSRLAGGRDIQYF. CDR3 sequence (DNA): TGCGCCAGCAGCAGGCTAGCGGGAGGCCGGGACATTCAGTACTTC.

This clone was observed many times. The genes are TRBV7-9 and TRBJ2-2; 8 bases are shared with TRBD2. CDR1 is SEHNR, CDR2 FQNEAQ, per germline (reference sequence). The CDR3 extends over 15 amino acids. V shed 3 bases, J shed 7 bases, and the junction held 7 bases outside the gene matches. CDR3 coding DNA: TGTGCCAGCAGCTTCAGCGGGAGCGGGGTCGGGGAGCTGTTTTTT. Protein sequence: CASSFSGSGVGELFF.

The chain uses TRBV20-1 and TRBJ2-7; D ambiguous. V lost 8 bases and J lost 11, with 13 bases in between. Germline CDR1 is DFQATT and CDR2 is SNEGSKA (reference sequence). The CDR3 consists of 9 residues. The CDR3 DNA follows: TGCAGTCCCAGAGCTTCGGAGTACTTC. It yields the protein CSPRASEYF.

This clone was seen only a few times. The genes are TRBV6-5 and TRBJ1-5; D may be TRBD1 (5 bases). The germline V and J ends were trimmed by 4 bases and 0 bases, with 7 bases remaining between them. Germline CDR1 and CDR2: MNHEY and SVGAGI. The CDR3 is 14 residues long. The CDR3 reads CASSWGGSNQPQHF. CDR3 nucleotide sequence: TGTGCCAGCAGTTGGGGGGGTAGCAATCAGCCCCAGCATTTT.

This sequence joins TRBV7-3 and TRBJ2-2; D is uncertain. CDR1 and CDR2 (germline): SGHTA, FQGTGA. Trimming left V 2 bases short and J 2 bases short, with 12 bases between. The CDR3 loop spans 16 amino acids. CDR3 region: CASSLWGTANTGELFF. CDR3 nucleotides: TGTGCCAGCAGCTTATGGGGAACAGCAAACACCGGGGAGCTGTTTTTT.

The table lists this clone with a few counts. The chain has TRBV6-6 and TRBJ1-4; D may be TRBD1 (5 bases). Germline lookup yields CDR1 MNHNY and CDR2 SVGAGI (reference sequence). The CDR3 has 15 amino acids. V was trimmed by 2 bases and J by 10 bases, leaving 17 bases between them. CDR3 nucleotides: TGTGCCAGCAGTTACGGGTTGGGGGAGGAGGGAAAACTGTTTTTT. Encoded protein: CASSYGLGEEGKLFF.

This chain uses TRBV11-2 with TRBJ2-2; D unresolved. Per the germline V gene, CDR1 is SGHAT and CDR2 is FQNNGV. The CDR3 consists of 14 residues. V dropped 6 bases and J dropped 7 bases, with 15 bases sitting between them. DNA of the CDR3: TGTGCCAGCAGACCGGCTAATCCGTTCGGGGAGCTGTTTTTT. It specifies CASRPANPFGELFF.

The chain couples TRBV6-6 to TRBJ1-5, with TRBD1 identical over 10 bases. V trimming: 2 bases; J trimming: 3 bases; junction bases outside the gene matches: 4. This CDR3 is 16 amino acids long. Germline V gives CDR1 MNHNY, CDR2 SVGAGI (reference sequence). CDR3 bases: TGTGCCAGCAGTTACGGGACAGGGGACCTCAATCAGCCCCAGCATTTT. This sequence encodes CASSYGTGDLNQPQHF.

The rearrangement links TRBV5-5 to TRBJ2-5; D may match TRBD1 or TRBD2 (6 bases each). V was clipped by 4 bases and J by 1 base, with 14 bases between them. The CDR3 extends over 15 amino acids. The V gene's germline CDR1 is SGHKS and CDR2 YYEKEE (reference sequence). The CDR3 sequence: CASSPLGGGQETQYF. The CDR3 bases are TGTGCCAGCAGCCCATTGGGGGGCGGCCAAGAGACCCAGTACTTC.

The chain links TRBV5-1 to TRBJ2-7; tentatively, D is TRBD1 (6 bases). Between the trimmed V and J ends, which lost 4 bases and 3 bases, there was a span of 17 bases. The CDR3 is 15 amino acids. Per germline, CDR1 SGHRS and CDR2 YFSETQ. The CDR3 spells CASSGVRGGLYEQYF. CDR3 bases: TGCGCCAGCAGCGGGGTCAGGGGCGGCCTCTACGAGCAGTACTTC. Combining the CDR3 with reference TRBV5-1 and TRBJ2-7 gives the whole variable domain KAGVTQTPRYLIKTRGQQVTLSCSPISGHRSVSWYQQTPGQGLQFLFEYFSETQRNKGNFPGRFSGRQFSNSRSEMNVSTLELGDSALYLCASSGVRGGLYEQYFGPGTRLTVT.